This T cell receptor (beta chain) was sequenced during a study of PD-1 blockade in classical Hodgkin lymphoma. Noted time point: cycle 4 day 1 (C4D1), after more than five weeks of nivolumab. Every patient had relapsed following autologous stem cell transplantation, and cohorts differed in brentuximab vedotin exposure. It was by magnetic negative selection that CD8+ T cells were isolated from thawed PBMCs. This clone was recorded a few times. Its target is not known. The protocol was immunoSEQ multiplex PCR, while the TCRdb copy is restricted to in-frame clones and leaves out a portion. The data contain about 20,000 clones, 88% of them singletons. Overall study results and limits: The authors excluded patients who started nivolumab under 1 year after ASCT. Baseline TCR diversity was reportedly lower in newly diagnosed patients than in healthy donors. It was reported as lower still in relapsed/refractory patients. For complete responders, baseline diversity was comparable to that of newly diagnosed patients. Whereas CD4+ TCR diversity had risen significantly by C4D1, CD8+ TCR diversity had not.

The source material was CD8+ T cells from blood, sampled before the fourth cycle of nivolumab. The sequence was collected from a human donor with classical Hodgkin lymphoma.

For the CDR3, the DNA is TGCGCCAGCAGCCAAGAAAGGGGGCTCGGTCAGCCCCAGCATTTT. Amino acids: CASSQERGLGQPQHF. The chain employs TRBV4-1 and TRBJ1-5; 7 nucleotides line up with TRBD1. CDR3 length: 15 residues. Unmatched junction bases numbered 5, after V lost 0 bases and J lost 6 bases. Germline-derived CDR1 and CDR2 are MGHRA and YSYEKL.